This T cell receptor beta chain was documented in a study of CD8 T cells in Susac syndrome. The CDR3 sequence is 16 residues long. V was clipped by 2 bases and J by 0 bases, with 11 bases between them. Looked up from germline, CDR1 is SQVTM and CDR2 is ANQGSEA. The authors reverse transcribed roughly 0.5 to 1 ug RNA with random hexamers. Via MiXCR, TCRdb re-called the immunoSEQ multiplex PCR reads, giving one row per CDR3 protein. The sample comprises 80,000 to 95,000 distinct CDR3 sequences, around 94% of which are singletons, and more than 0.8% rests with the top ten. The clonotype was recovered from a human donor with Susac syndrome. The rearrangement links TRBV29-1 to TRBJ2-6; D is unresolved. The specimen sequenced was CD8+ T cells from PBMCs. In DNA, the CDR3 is TGCAGCGTTGAACTCTTATCAGCCTCTGGGGCCAACGTCCTGACTTTC. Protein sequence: CSVELLSASGANVLTF.